These T cell receptor beta chains were read from a single sample in a study of blood T cells in healthy people across ages. TCRdb independently ran MiXCR on the 5' RACE reads; one entry per CDR3 protein. The repertoire has 900,000 to 950,000 distinct CDR3 sequences, 25% to 35% of them found once; the top ten carry around 9.6%. The same data also went into a second study, on T cells of mothers and their children.

The specimen was blood. The receptors derive from a woman aged 40 to 50 in good health. Each CDR3 is given with its conserved first and last residue. D genes are given only for firm matches. Only part of the rows carry a size: once, few, many, or a class if the clone is expanded.

>TRBV5-1|TRBD1|few|TRBJ1-6
CASSFSGTDNSPLHF
TGCGCCAGCAGCTTTTCCGGGACAGATAATTCACCCCTCCACTTT
>TRBV5-1|TRBD1|-|TRBJ2-7
CASSLGGNRGVEQYF
TGCGCCAGCAGCTTGGGGGGGAACAGGGGTGTTGAGCAGTACTTC
>TRBV27|-|few|TRBJ1-2
CASSPHWSYGYTF
TGTGCCAGCAGTCCACATTGGTCCTATGGCTACACCTTC
>TRBV7-2|-|many|TRBJ2-3
CASSLEGNRKYF
TGTGCCAGCAGCTTAGAGGGGAACCGGAAGTATTTT
>TRBV6-6|-|few|TRBJ1-4
CASKKRASVTGEKLFF
TGTGCCAGCAAGAAGAGGGCATCGGTGACCGGTGAAAAACTGTTTTTT
>TRBV7-8|-|-|TRBJ2-6
CASSLHRLTSGANVLTF
TGTGCCAGCAGCTTACATCGACTCACCTCTGGGGCCAACGTCCTGACTTTC
>TRBV7-2|-|-|TRBJ2-5
CANSAGVSRETQYF
TGTGCCAACAGCGCCGGGGTTAGCCGGGAGACCCAGTACTTC
>TRBV28|-|-|TRBJ1-2
CAISLPAGAGDGYTF
TGTGCCATCTCTCTTCCCGCCGGGGCGGGGGATGGCTACACCTTC
>TRBV5-5|-|many|TRBJ2-5
CASSARFQYQETQYF
TGTGCCAGCAGCGCCCGGTTTCAGTACCAAGAGACCCAGTACTTC
>TRBV12-5|-|few|TRBJ2-3
CASGPGALGGDTQYF
TGTGCTAGTGGGCCCGGAGCCCTAGGGGGAGATACGCAGTATTTT
>TRBV30|-|-|TRBJ2-3
CAWSVVSITQYF
TGTGCCTGGAGTGTTGTTAGCATCACGCAGTATTTT
>TRBV27|-|few|TRBJ2-5
CASSFIGRATQETQYF
TGTGCCAGCAGTTTCATCGGACGGGCGACCCAAGAGACCCAGTACTTC
>TRBV10-3|TRBD1|-|TRBJ2-7
CAISALSDRDEQYF
TGTGCCATCAGTGCCCTCTCGGACAGGGACGAGCAGTACTTC
>TRBV29-1|TRBD1|many|TRBJ2-7
CSVRAGGTYEQYF
TGCAGCGTTAGGGCAGGGGGCACCTACGAGCAGTACTTC
>TRBV6-6|-|once|TRBJ1-3
CASSYSRSRASGNTIYF
TGTGCCAGCAGTTACTCTAGGTCCAGGGCATCTGGAAACACCATATATTTT
>TRBV29-1|-|-|TRBJ1-1
CSVAWLMNTEAFF
TGCAGCGTTGCTTGGCTTATGAACACTGAAGCTTTCTTT
>TRBV5-1|-|few|TRBJ2-3
CASSFNRDTQYF
TGCGCCAGCAGCTTCAACAGGGATACGCAGTATTTT
>TRBV19|-|-|TRBJ2-7
CASSIGGSYEQYF
TGTGCCAGTAGTATTGGAGGGTCCTACGAGCAGTACTTC
>TRBV28|-|few|TRBJ1-2
CASSLSSPGPFYGYTF
TGTGCCAGCAGTTTATCGTCACCAGGGCCCTTCTATGGCTACACCTTC
>TRBV7-9|-|few|TRBJ2-3
CVSSPKDTQYF
TGTGTCAGCAGCCCCAAAGATACGCAGTATTTT
>TRBV6-5|TRBD1|-|TRBJ1-2
CASSHLTGGLYYGYTF
TGTGCCAGCAGTCACTTGACAGGGGGACTATACTATGGCTACACCTTC
>TRBV20-1|-|-|TRBJ1-1
CSANPGNTEAFF
TGCAGTGCTAACCCAGGAAACACTGAAGCTTTCTTT
>TRBV5-1|-|many|TRBJ2-7
CASSLVGLSYEQYF
TGCGCCAGCAGCTTGGTAGGTTTGTCCTACGAGCAGTACTTC
>TRBV10-3|-|-|TRBJ1-5
CATSGDNQPQHF
TGTGCCACGTCTGGGGACAATCAGCCCCAGCATTTT
>TRBV9|TRBD1|few|TRBJ1-1
CASSVGGRGRITEAFF
TGTGCCAGCAGCGTCGGGGGCAGGGGGCGAATCACTGAAGCTTTCTTT
>TRBV4-2|-|few|TRBJ2-1
CASSLHVSNEQFF
TGTGCCAGCAGCCTCCACGTCAGCAATGAGCAGTTCTTC
>TRBV29-1|-|few|TRBJ1-1
CRGGGGGTEAFF
TGCAGAGGAGGGGGAGGGGGCACTGAAGCTTTCTTT
>TRBV2|-|-|TRBJ1-1
CASNARAITEAFF
TGTGCCAGCAACGCCAGGGCTATCACTGAAGCTTTCTTT
>TRBV5-1|-|once|TRBJ2-5
CASSLASSLGETQYF
TGCGCCAGCAGCTTGGCCTCTTCCTTGGGGGAGACCCAGTACTTC
>TRBV10-2|-|-|TRBJ1-1
CASSESRNTEAFF
TGCGCCAGCAGTGAGTCAAGGAACACTGAAGCTTTCTTT
>TRBV20-1|-|-|TRBJ1-1
CSPHQGTGTEAFF
TGCAGTCCCCATCAGGGTACGGGCACTGAAGCTTTCTTT
>TRBV5-8|-|-|TRBJ1-5
CASSSGTDVRGNQPQHF
TGTGCCAGCAGCTCCGGGACGGACGTGCGAGGCAATCAGCCCCAGCATTTT
>TRBV19|-|-|TRBJ1-1
CASSIKGNGNTEAFF
TGTGCCAGTAGTATAAAGGGCAATGGGAACACTGAAGCTTTCTTT
>TRBV6-2/TRBV6-3|-|-|TRBJ2-1
CATYGGPRWNEQFF
TGTGCCACCTATGGGGGGCCTCGCTGGAATGAGCAGTTCTTC
>TRBV29-1|-|many|TRBJ1-1
CSVAYLNTEAFF
TGCAGCGTGGCCTACTTGAACACTGAAGCTTTCTTT
>TRBV7-2|-|-|TRBJ1-1
CASVWGMYTEAFF
TGTGCCAGCGTCTGGGGGATGTACACTGAAGCTTTCTTT
>TRBV18|-|few|TRBJ2-2
CASSPGGGPTGELFF
TGTGCCAGCTCACCAGGAGGGGGTCCCACCGGGGAGCTGTTTTTT
>TRBV7-9|TRBD1|-|TRBJ2-1
CASNGTGGNGNEQFF
TGTGCCAGCAACGGGACAGGGGGCAATGGGAATGAGCAGTTCTTC
>TRBV29-1|TRBD2|few|TRBJ2-3
CSVEDPGLAGRTDTQYF
TGCAGCGTTGAAGACCCGGGACTAGCGGGTCGCACAGATACGCAGTATTTT
>TRBV5-1|-|-|TRBJ1-6
CASSEEAGDNSPLHF
TGCGCCAGCAGCGAGGAGGCAGGGGATAATTCACCCCTCCACTTT
>TRBV12-3/TRBV12-4|TRBD1|-|TRBJ2-3
CASSLQGASTDAQYF
TGTGCCAGCAGTTTACAGGGGGCGAGCACAGATGCGCAGTATTTT
>TRBV7-9|-|-|TRBJ2-1
CASSLERGQHNEQFF
TGTGCCAGCAGCTTAGAACGGGGCCAGCACAATGAGCAGTTCTTC
>TRBV20-1|TRBD2|few|TRBJ2-3
CSAFGLAGPGDTQYF
TGCAGTGCTTTCGGACTAGCGGGTCCGGGGGATACGCAGTATTTT
>TRBV6-1|-|few|TRBJ1-2
CASSDPTVNLNYGYTF
TGTGCCAGCAGTGACCCTACAGTTAACCTTAACTATGGCTACACCTTC
>TRBV7-9|-|many|TRBJ2-7
CASSLQDHLYEQYF
TGTGCCAGCAGCTTACAGGACCACCTCTACGAGCAGTACTTC